Below are 7 T cell receptor beta chains sequenced from a single sample in a study of T cell changes during pregnancy in multiple sclerosis. TCRdb's copy holds only in-frame clones and misses some; the assay was immunoSEQ multiplex PCR. The sample has 45,000 to 60,000 clones, roughly 90% seen once. Sequences were derived from CD8+ T cells from peripheral blood mononuclear cells, sampled before pregnancy. The source is a female donor with multiple sclerosis, enrolled in a pregnancy study.

The V call is TRBV19, the J call TRBJ1-5; D is possibly TRBD1 (5 bases). CDR1 is LNHDA, CDR2 SQIVND, per germline (reference sequence). V lost 2 bases and J lost 4, with 15 bases in between. CDR3 size: 16 residues. The DNA of the CDR3 is TGTGCCAGTAGTATATATTTCGCGACAGAAAATCAGCCCCAGCATTTT. Protein: CASSIYFATENQPQHF.

This clone was seen only once. The junction shows a germline mismatch at one end, possibly a read error. The chain couples TRBV19 to TRBJ1-5; unclear D gene. This CDR3 region has 15 residues. Germline CDR1 reads LNHDA; CDR2 reads SQIVND (reference sequence). CDR3 amino acids: CAGSMVAASNQPQHF. CDR3 nucleotides: TGTGCCGGTAGTATGGTGGCGGCTAGCAATCAGCCCCAGCATTTT. Filled out from reference TRBV19 and TRBJ1-5, the complete variable domain reads DGGITQSPKYLFRKEGQNVTLSCEQNLNHDAMYWYRQDPGQGLRLIYYSQIVNDFQKGDIAEGYSVSREKKESFPLTVTSAQKNPTAFYLCAGSMVAASNQPQHFGDGTRLSIL.

V and J are TRBV7-8 and TRBJ2-7; 8 nucleotides match TRBD2. Trimming took 1 base from V and 4 from J; bases not matched to a gene: 3. CDR3 length: 14 residues. From germline, CDR1 is SGHVS and CDR2 FQNEAQ. CDR3: CASSLGGGNYEQYF. DNA for the CDR3: TGTGCCAGCAGCTTAGGCGGGGGGAATTACGAGCAGTACTTC.

Written as DNA, the CDR3 is TGTGCCAGCAGCGTACCTAGCGGGGGGGCGATCGCCGGGGAGCTGTTTTTT. This gives the protein CASSVPSGGAIAGELFF. V usage is TRBV9 and J usage is TRBJ2-2; 12 bases fit TRBD2. There are 17 residues in the CDR3. CDR1 and CDR2 (germline): SGDLS, YYNGEE. V shed 1 base and J 6 bases; nucleotides not matched to a gene: 7.

This clone is a singleton in its sample. The V gene is TRBV4-3, the J gene TRBJ1-6, with D unclear. Germline V gives CDR1 LGHNA, CDR2 YSLEER. The CDR3 totals 15 residues. Trimming cost V 0 bases and J 7 bases, with 10 bases left between them. CDR3 nucleotide sequence: TGCGCCAGCAGCCAAGATTGGATGGGCAATTCACCCCTCCACTTT. The encoded protein is CASSQDWMGNSPLHF.

The rearrangement links TRBV2 to TRBJ2-7; no reliable D call. V shed 7 bases and J shed 0 bases, with 10 bases lying between them. Per germline, CDR1 SNHLY and CDR2 FYNNEI. This CDR3 comprises 13 residues. CDR3 in DNA: TGTGCCAGCAAACCGGGTTCCTCCTACGAGCAGTACTTC. Its translation: CASKPGSSYEQYF.

V gene TRBV4-3 combines with J gene TRBJ1-1, with D maybe TRBD1 (5 bases). Germline V CDR1 and CDR2: LGHNA, YSLEER. V shed 1 base and J shed 6 bases, with 12 bases lying between them. This CDR3 is built from 14 residues. The CDR3 coding sequence is TGCGCCAGCAGCCAAGGGGTGGGAGGGGCTGAAGCTTTCTTT. Its translation: CASSQGVGGAEAFF.